The 14 T cell receptor beta chains below all came from one sample that was sequenced in a study of blood T cell repertoires in COVID-19. Repertoires were generated with immunoSEQ multiplex PCR, while TCRdb's copy carries only in-frame clones and drops some. The table has approximately 99,000 clones, about 90% seen once. Sequenced input: peripheral blood. The receptors stem from a human donor in a cohort sampled during active COVID-19.

V and J are TRBV5-1 and TRBJ2-5; TRBD2 matches 9 bases. From germline, CDR1 is SGHRS and CDR2 YFSETQ. The CDR3 extends over 16 amino acids. With V trimmed by 3 bases and J by 2 bases, 8 bases remained unmatched. The CDR3 DNA follows: TGCGCCAGCAGCTCTCTGACTAGCGGCCTTCAAGAGACCCAGTACTTC. This encodes CASSSLTSGLQETQYF.

V and J are TRBV6-6 and TRBJ1-5; 11 nucleotides align to TRBD1. V lost 7 bases to trimming and J lost 6 bases; unmatched junction nucleotides: 11. This CDR3 spans 16 amino acids. The germline gives CDR1 MNHNY, CDR2 SVGAGI (reference sequence). In DNA form, the CDR3 reads TGTGCCAGCAAACCCCGGACAGGGGGCTTTGGTCAGCCCCAGCATTTT. As protein: CASKPRTGGFGQPQHF.

The table lists this clone with a count of one. This chain joins TRBV6-1 and TRBJ1-5; 11 nucleotides align to TRBD1. This CDR3 spans 16 amino acids. Per the germline V gene, CDR1 is MNHNS and CDR2 is SASEGT. Unmatched junction bases numbered 1, after V lost 1 base and J lost 2 bases. CDR3 bases: TGTGCCAGCAGTGAAGAGGGACAGGGGGGCAATCAGCCCCAGCATTTT. Protein: CASSEEGQGGNQPQHF.

Here the CDR3 DNA reads TGCAGTGCTAGTATCGGATCCCAGGGAACTGAAGCTTTCTTT. This gives the protein CSASIGSQGTEAFF. This chain links TRBV20-1 with TRBJ1-1; D may be TRBD1 (5 bases). This CDR3 is 14 amino acids long. Per the germline V gene, CDR1 is DFQATT and CDR2 is SNEGSKA (reference sequence). The germline V and J ends were trimmed by 3 bases and 5 bases, with 16 bases remaining between them.

The chain links TRBV5-6 to TRBJ1-2; the match to TRBD1 covers 7 bases. V trimming: 4 bases; J trimming: 7 bases; junction bases outside the gene matches: 13. The germline V gene has CDR1 SGHDT and CDR2 YYEEEE. The CDR3 runs 15 residues. CDR3 in amino acids: CASSQLDRVVSGYTF. The CDR3 DNA follows: TGTGCCAGCAGCCAACTAGACAGGGTTGTAAGTGGCTACACCTTC.

This clone was observed once. The gene calls are TRBV6-5 and TRBJ2-5, with a tentative D call TRBD1 (5 bases). V was clipped by 8 bases and J by 3 bases, with 10 bases between them. The germline gives CDR1 MNHEY, CDR2 SVGAGI. This CDR3 comprises 12 residues. CDR3 sequence: CASGQGEETQYF. DNA of the CDR3: TGTGCCAGCGGTCAGGGTGAAGAGACCCAGTACTTC.

The chain couples TRBV7-8 to TRBJ2-5; D call uncertain. This CDR3 is 15 amino acids long. V was clipped by 1 base and J by 2 bases, with 11 bases between them. The V gene's germline CDR1 is SGHVS and CDR2 FQNEAQ. The CDR3 coding sequence is TGTGCCAGCAGCTTAGTAAACGGGTGGCAAGAGACCCAGTACTTC. Protein product: CASSLVNGWQETQYF.

This chain connects TRBV5-1 to TRBJ2-1; D is perhaps TRBD1 (6 bases). V dropped 7 bases and J dropped 2 bases, with 13 bases sitting between them. Germline V CDR1 and CDR2: SGHRS, YFSETQ. CDR3 length: 14 residues. CDR3 protein: CASDPGHPYNEQFF. The CDR3 DNA is TGCGCCAGCGATCCGGGACACCCCTACAATGAGCAGTTCTTC.

V and J are TRBV3-1 (or the pseudogene TRBV3-2) and TRBJ1-1, with D perhaps matching TRBD1 (5 bases). The CDR3 contains 14 residues. Germline CDR1 reads LGHDT; CDR2 reads YNNKEL (reference sequence). Deletions cut 4 bases from V and 1 base from J, with 10 bases between. The CDR3: CASSPQGQNTEAFF. CDR3 coding DNA: TGTGCCAGCAGCCCGCAGGGTCAGAACACTGAAGCTTTCTTT.

This clone has a count of ten or more. This rearrangement joins TRBV10-1 to TRBJ1-5; perhaps TRBD1 as D (6 bases). V lost 10 bases and J 3 bases, leaving 34 bases between the germline ends. Germline CDR1 is WNHNN and CDR2 is SYGVQD (reference sequence). The CDR3 sequence is 20 residues long. The CDR3 sequence is CAKHRKGEGGFPFTNQPQHF. In nucleotides, the CDR3 is TGCGCCAAACACCGGAAGGGGGAGGGCGGGTTCCCCTTTACCAATCAGCCCCAGCATTTT.

CDR3 in amino acids: CASSNGGTSLANEQFF. The CDR3, as DNA: TGTGCCAGCAGCAACGGAGGGACTAGCTTAGCCAATGAGCAGTTCTTC. The chain combines TRBV21-1 with TRBJ2-1; the D segment call TRBD2 is taken from the table without a DNA check. TRBV21-1 is a pseudogene segment. CDR3 size: 16 residues.

J is TRBJ1-5 and V is TRBV18, with 9 nucleotides matching TRBD1. The CDR3 covers 17 residues. The junction had 11 bases not matched to a gene; V was cut back by 3 bases and J by 5 bases. Germline loops: CDR1 KGHSH, CDR2 LQKENI. The CDR3 region has the DNA TGTGCCAGCTCACCCAAAAGGACAGGGGTTCTCGATCAGCCCCAGCATTTT. Translating it yields CASSPKRTGVLDQPQHF.

V gene TRBV28 combines with J gene TRBJ1-6; 7 bases are shared with TRBD1. Germline CDR1 is MDHEN and CDR2 is SYDVKM. V gave up 3 bases and J gave up 9 bases; unmatched junction bases: 2. This CDR3 is built from 13 residues. CDR3 region: CASSFSGGSPLHF. DNA for the CDR3: TGTGCCAGCAGTTTTTCAGGGGGTTCACCCCTCCACTTT.

V is TRBV29-1 and J is TRBJ2-7; a possible D gene is TRBD1 (6 bases). V dropped 7 bases and J dropped 0 bases, with 13 bases sitting between them. CDR3 size: 13 residues. Per germline, CDR1 SQVTM and CDR2 ANQGSEA. CDR3 amino acids: CSARTASSYEQYF. The CDR3 nucleotides are TGCAGCGCTCGGACAGCCTCCTCCTACGAGCAGTACTTC.